The 28 T cell receptor beta chains presented below share a single source sample, sequenced in a study of T-cell memory formation after mild COVID-19. From the 5' RACE reads, TCRdb called clonotypes with MiXCR, one entry per CDR3 protein. The sample yields 540,000 or so distinct CDR3 sequences, about a fifth seen once. The sample was PBMCs or a T cell subset sorted from them (not recorded which). Every receptor here comes from an adult woman who had mild COVID-19 (a few samples of this study predate the infection). Cell type and time point are not known.

The chain employs TRBV5-1 and TRBJ2-1, with 7 bases identical to TRBD2. The V gene end was trimmed by 5 bases and the J gene end by 4 bases; junction bases not matched to a gene: 9. Germline V gene sequence: CDR1 SGHRS, CDR2 YFSETQ. CDR3 length equals 15 residues. CDR3 sequence reads: CASRYDAGVYNEQFF. The CDR3 nucleotides read TGCGCCAGCAGATATGACGCGGGGGTTTACAATGAGCAGTTCTTC.

The genes are TRBV5-1 and TRBJ2-2; TRBD2 might be the D (5 bases). The CDR3 runs to 14 residues. The germline V gene has CDR1 SGHRS and CDR2 YFSETQ. Between the trimmed V and J ends, which lost 4 bases and 3 bases, there was a span of 10 bases. The CDR3 is CASSRGEDTGELFF. In DNA, the CDR3 is TGCGCCAGCAGCCGGGGAGAGGACACCGGGGAGCTGTTTTTT.

This clonotype turned up a few times. This chain links TRBV4-3 with TRBJ2-7, with D hard to call. Trimming removed 0 bases at V and 0 bases at J, with 12 bases between. This CDR3 comprises 16 residues. Germline V gives CDR1 LGHNA, CDR2 YSLEER. Here the CDR3 DNA reads TGCGCCAGCAGCCAAGAGGCTAATGTCCACTCCTACGAGCAGTACTTC. Its translation: CASSQEANVHSYEQYF.

The chain combines TRBV24-1 with TRBJ2-5; D possibly uses TRBD1 or TRBD2 (5 bases each). The CDR3 is made up of 14 amino acids. V dropped 2 bases and J dropped 4 bases, with 10 bases sitting between them. Germline assignment: CDR1 KGHDR and CDR2 SFDVKD. CDR3 loop: CATSDSRGPETQYF. CDR3 nucleotides: TGTGCCACCAGTGATTCGAGGGGCCCAGAGACCCAGTACTTC.

This clonotype has more than one count but fewer than ten. The J gene is TRBJ1-2, the V gene TRBV7-6; D gene ambiguous. Germline loops: CDR1 SGHVS, CDR2 FNYEAQ. The V gene lost 3 bases and the J gene lost 0 bases, with 5 bases spanning the gap. The CDR3 loop spans 13 amino acids. The CDR3 protein is CASSFGSNYGYTF. In DNA form, the CDR3 reads TGTGCCAGCAGCTTCGGCTCTAACTATGGCTACACCTTC.

This clonotype showed up just a few times. The gene calls are TRBV7-9 and TRBJ2-1; D tentatively reads TRBD1 or TRBD2 (5 bases each). The CDR3 totals 18 residues. Germline V gives CDR1 SEHNR, CDR2 FQNEAQ (reference sequence). V was clipped by 3 bases and J by 0 bases, with 18 bases between them. CDR3 loop: CASSFEGTYSSSYNEQFF. CDR3 coding DNA: TGTGCCAGCAGCTTTGAAGGGACCTACTCAAGCTCCTACAATGAGCAGTTCTTC.

This clonotype was detected only a few times. This chain joins TRBV10-3 and TRBJ2-3; 7 bases are a match to TRBD2. This CDR3 spans 16 amino acids. Trimming removed 2 bases from V and 6 bases from J; junction bases left unmatched: 11. Germline CDR1 reads ENHRY; CDR2 reads SYGVKD. CDR3 protein: CAISESPTSDADTQYF. Here the CDR3 DNA reads TGTGCCATCAGTGAGAGCCCTACTAGCGACGCGGATACGCAGTATTTT.

The chain combines TRBV20-1 with TRBJ2-5; either TRBD1 or TRBD2 may fit D (5 bases each). The germline gives CDR1 DFQATT, CDR2 SNEGSKA (reference sequence). Deletions cut 1 base from V and 4 bases from J, with 13 bases between. This CDR3 region has 14 residues. The CDR3 nucleotides read TGCAGTGCTAGAGGGGGGACGATTGGAGAGACCCAGTACTTC. It is translated as CSARGGTIGETQYF.

This clonotype turned up a few times. The chain uses TRBV18 and TRBJ2-7; D remains unclear. The CDR3 runs to 14 residues. Germline V gene lookup returns CDR1 KGHSH and CDR2 LQKENI. With 2 bases removed from V and 0 bases from J, the gap between germline ends came to 8 bases. The CDR3 region is CASSPLKSSYEQYF. In DNA, the CDR3 is TGTGCCAGCTCACCATTAAAGAGCTCCTACGAGCAGTACTTC.

CDR3 coding DNA: TGTGCCACCAGTGATTTCGGCCTAGCGGGAGTCCCAGATACGCAGTATTTT. Protein product: CATSDFGLAGVPDTQYF. The chain employs TRBV24-1 and TRBJ2-3, with 10 bases fitting TRBD2. The CDR3 covers 17 residues. The germline V gene has CDR1 KGHDR and CDR2 SFDVKD. V shed 1 base, J shed 4 bases, and the junction held 7 bases outside the gene matches.

In this sample, this clonotype turned up a few times. This chain connects TRBV12-3 or TRBV12-4 to TRBJ2-1, with D perhaps matching TRBD1 or TRBD2 (5 bases each). Trimming removed 7 bases from V and 2 bases from J, with 9 bases in between. The CDR3 has 13 amino acids. This CDR3 is CASTGTPYNEQFF. Here the CDR3 DNA reads TGTGCCAGCACCGGGACGCCCTACAATGAGCAGTTCTTC.

This chain connects TRBV2 to TRBJ1-5; TRBD1 might be the D (5 bases). Germline V gives CDR1 SNHLY, CDR2 FYNNEI. Between the trimmed V and J ends, which lost 6 bases and 5 bases, there was a span of 14 bases. This CDR3 has 14 residues. CDR3 amino acids: CASRAVGGYQPQHF. The CDR3 DNA sequence: TGTGCCAGCAGGGCCGTGGGGGGTTATCAGCCCCAGCATTTT.

The chain couples TRBV6-6 to TRBJ2-1; D unclear. The CDR3 runs to 17 residues. The ends were cut back, 2 bases at V and 3 bases at J, with 17 bases in the middle. Germline values: CDR1 MNHNY, CDR2 SVGAGI (reference sequence). CDR3 DNA sequence: TGTGCCAGCAGTTACCAGGCATTAGATACGTTCTACAATGAGCAGTTCTTC. This translates into CASSYQALDTFYNEQFF.

This clonotype was detected only a few times. V usage is TRBV7-2 and J usage is TRBJ1-2; D remains ambiguous. The CDR3 is 13 amino acids. CDR1 and CDR2 from the germline V gene are SGHTA and FQGNSA. V was trimmed by 5 bases and J by 6 bases, leaving 13 bases between them. The chain's CDR3 is CASSPRAGDGYTF. Written as DNA, the CDR3 is TGTGCCAGCAGCCCTCGAGCAGGCGATGGCTACACCTTC.

The genes are TRBV2 and TRBJ2-3; a weak D match, TRBD1 (6 bases). V lost 7 bases and J lost 1, with 15 bases in between. Germline V CDR1 and CDR2: SNHLY, FYNNEI. This CDR3 is 15 amino acids long. Here the CDR3 reads CASTSRDTGTDTQYF. Written as DNA, the CDR3 is TGTGCCAGCACTTCCCGGGACACGGGCACAGATACGCAGTATTTT.

A few counts support this clonotype. The rearrangement links TRBV12-3 or TRBV12-4 to TRBJ1-5; possibly TRBD1 for D (6 bases). The CDR3 runs to 16 residues. V lost 6 bases and J lost 0, with 15 bases in between. CDR3 sequence: CASSMGQTLSNQPQHF. In DNA form, the CDR3 reads TGTGCCAGCAGCATGGGACAAACCCTTAGCAATCAGCCCCAGCATTTT.

The chain links TRBV2 to TRBJ2-2; D gene unclear. The CDR3 has 14 residues. V was shortened by 2 bases and J by 4 bases, with 8 bases between the two germline ends. Germline V gene sequence: CDR1 SNHLY, CDR2 FYNNEI. In DNA form, the CDR3 reads TGTGCCAGCAGTGAACGAACGTTCACCGGGGAGCTGTTTTTT. Protein product: CASSERTFTGELFF.

The CDR3, as DNA: TGTGCCAGCACTCCACCGGGACTAGCGGGATCGAACACCGGGGAGCTGTTTTTT. It is translated as CASTPPGLAGSNTGELFF. This chain connects TRBV5-4 to TRBJ2-2; TRBD2 matches 13 bases. Trimming at V came to 6 bases and at J to 0 bases, leaving 8 bases not matched to a gene. From germline, CDR1 is SGHNT and CDR2 YYREEE (reference sequence). The CDR3 is made up of 18 amino acids.

In its sample, this clonotype was seen many times. The CDR3: CASSLTLETQYF. CDR3 coding DNA: TGTGCCAGCAGCTTAACTCTGGAGACCCAGTACTTC. This chain links TRBV7-2 with TRBJ2-5; no definite D call. Trimming removed 2 bases at V and 5 bases at J, with 6 bases between. CDR3 length: 12 amino acids. Germline V gene lookup returns CDR1 SGHTA and CDR2 FQGNSA.

The chain couples TRBV7-9 to TRBJ2-1; D call uncertain. Germline assignment: CDR1 SEHNR and CDR2 FQNEAQ (reference sequence). V was cut by 3 bases and J by 8 bases, with 8 bases left in between. The CDR3 is made up of 12 amino acids. The CDR3 spells CASSFRPDEQFF. DNA of the CDR3: TGTGCCAGCAGCTTCCGTCCGGATGAGCAGTTCTTC.

This chain links TRBV29-1 with TRBJ1-1; D is perhaps TRBD1 (6 bases). This CDR3 has 11 amino acids. V dropped 8 bases and J dropped 1 base, with 8 bases sitting between them. CDR1 and CDR2 (germline): SQVTM, ANQGSEA. In DNA form, the CDR3 reads TGCAGCCACAGGGAGAACACTGAAGCTTTCTTT. Protein: CSHRENTEAFF.

The genes are TRBV7-8 and TRBJ2-7, with 11 bases fitting TRBD1. Germline lookup yields CDR1 SGHVS and CDR2 FQNEAQ. The V segment lost 0 bases and the J segment 2 bases; nucleotides outside the gene matches: 6. This CDR3 contains 17 residues. The CDR3 nucleotides read TGTGCCAGCAGCTTAGCGTCAGTGGGACAGGGGGCCTACGAGCAGTACTTC. The encoded protein is CASSLASVGQGAYEQYF. Full variable domain (remainder filled in from reference TRBV7-8 and TRBJ2-7): GAGVSQSPRYKVAKRGQDVALRCDPISGHVSLFWYQQALGQGPEFLTYFQNEAQLDKSGLPSDRFFAERPEGSVSTLKIQRTQQEDSAVYLCASSLASVGQGAYEQYFGPGTRLTVT.

The rearrangement uses TRBV6-2 or TRBV6-3 and TRBJ2-7; 7 bases are shared with TRBD2. The CDR3 has 14 residues. Trimming took 0 bases from V and 6 from J; bases not matched to a gene: 5. Germline V CDR1 and CDR2: MNHEY, SVGEGT. CDR3 nucleotide sequence: TGTGCCAGCAGTTACTCGCGGGAGCTTACCGAGCAGTACTTC. Protein product: CASSYSRELTEQYF.

V and J are TRBV19 and TRBJ2-7; 8 bases match TRBD1. Germline CDR1 and CDR2: LNHDA and SQIVND (reference sequence). CDR3 length: 15 residues. The ends lost 5 bases at V and 2 bases at J; junction bases unmatched: 8. Written as DNA, the CDR3 is TGTGCCAGTAGTTTCCGACAGGGGCGGACCTACGAGCAGTACTTC. The encoded protein is CASSFRQGRTYEQYF.

V usage is TRBV4-1 and J usage is TRBJ2-1; no firm D call. The CDR3 sequence is 16 residues long. Germline V CDR1 and CDR2: MGHRA, YSYEKL. Trimming shortened V by 1 base and J by 8 bases, and 18 bases separated the two germline ends. As DNA, the CDR3 is TGCGCCAGCAGCCAAGTTCAACTCCGGGCCGTCGATGAGCAGTTCTTC. Protein product: CASSQVQLRAVDEQFF.

In its sample, this clonotype was seen a few times. This chain joins TRBV11-2 and TRBJ2-7, with D perhaps matching TRBD2 (5 bases). This CDR3 region has 15 residues. Between the trimmed V and J ends, which lost 4 bases and 4 bases, there was a span of 17 bases. Germline V gene lookup returns CDR1 SGHAT and CDR2 FQNNGV. DNA of the CDR3: TGTGCCAGCAGCTCATTAGACGGGGTGAGGTACGAGCAGTACTTC. Translating it yields CASSSLDGVRYEQYF.

This clonotype has a handful of counts. The J gene is TRBJ2-3, the V gene TRBV9; 8 positions match TRBD2. This CDR3 has 16 residues. Germline V gene lookup returns CDR1 SGDLS and CDR2 YYNGEE. V lost 2 bases and J lost 2; bases outside the gene matches: 7. CDR3 amino acids: CASSVVAGFYTDTQYF. CDR3 DNA sequence: TGTGCCAGCAGCGTTGTAGCGGGATTCTACACAGATACGCAGTATTTT.

The CDR3 loop reads CASSQPLVGYEQYF. CDR3 in DNA: TGCGCCAGCAGCCAACCCCTAGTTGGCTACGAGCAGTACTTC. V and J are TRBV4-1 and TRBJ2-7; D not certain. Germline CDR1 reads MGHRA; CDR2 reads YSYEKL. This CDR3 region has 14 residues. The V and J ends lost 2 bases and 3 bases respectively, with 11 bases between them.